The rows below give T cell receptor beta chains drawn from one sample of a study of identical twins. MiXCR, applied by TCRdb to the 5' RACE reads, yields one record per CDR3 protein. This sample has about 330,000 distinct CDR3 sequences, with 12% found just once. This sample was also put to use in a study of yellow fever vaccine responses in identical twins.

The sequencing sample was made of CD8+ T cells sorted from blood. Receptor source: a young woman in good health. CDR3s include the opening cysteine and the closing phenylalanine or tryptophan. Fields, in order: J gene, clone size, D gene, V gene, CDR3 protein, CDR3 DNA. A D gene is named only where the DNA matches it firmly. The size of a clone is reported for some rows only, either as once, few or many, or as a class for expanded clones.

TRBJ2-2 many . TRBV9 CASSVGGGTGELFF TGTGCCAGCAGCGTAGGTGGGGGAACCGGGGAGCTGTTTTTT
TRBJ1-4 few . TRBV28 CASSFQGEATNEKLFF TGTGCCAGCAGTTTTCAGGGCGAGGCAACTAATGAAAAACTGTTTTTT
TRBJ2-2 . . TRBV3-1 CASSRVGDDTGELFF TGTGCCAGCAGCCGAGTTGGGGATGACACCGGGGAGCTGTTTTTT
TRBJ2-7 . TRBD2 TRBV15 CATSSGLAGTYEQYF TGTGCCACCAGCAGCGGTCTAGCGGGGACCTACGAGCAGTACTTC
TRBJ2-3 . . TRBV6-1 CASRDNPSTDTQYF TGTGCCAGCAGGGACAACCCTAGCACAGATACGCAGTATTTT
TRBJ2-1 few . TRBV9 CASSNRPNEQFF TGTGCCAGCAGTAACCGCCCCAATGAGCAGTTCTTC
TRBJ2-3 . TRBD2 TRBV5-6 CASSLPLAGGSTDTQYF TGTGCCAGCAGCTTGCCCCTGGCGGGAGGTAGCACAGATACGCAGTATTTT
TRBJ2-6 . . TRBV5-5 CASSDEAAGANVLTF TGTGCCAGCAGTGATGAGGCAGCTGGGGCCAACGTCCTGACTTTC
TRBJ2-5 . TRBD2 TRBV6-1 CASSGLAEFQETQYF TGTGCCAGCTCCGGACTAGCGGAGTTCCAAGAGACCCAGTACTTC
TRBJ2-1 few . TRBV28 CASSSGASATREQFF TGTGCCAGCAGTTCCGGGGCTAGCGCCACAAGGGAGCAGTTCTTC
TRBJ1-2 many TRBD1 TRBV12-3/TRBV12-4 CASDGGEGARGYTF TGTGCCAGCGACGGGGGAGAGGGGGCGCGTGGCTACACCTTC
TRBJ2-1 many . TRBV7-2 CASSFLRDYNEQFF TGTGCCAGCAGCTTTTTGAGGGATTACAATGAGCAGTTCTTC
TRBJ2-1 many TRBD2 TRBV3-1 CASSHQTPGLAGRWSYNEQFF TGTGCCAGCAGTCATCAAACCCCCGGACTAGCGGGGAGGTGGTCCTACAATGAGCAGTTCTTC
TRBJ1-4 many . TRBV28 CASSLGPATNEKLFF TGTGCCAGCAGTTTAGGCCCCGCAACTAATGAAAAACTGTTTTTT
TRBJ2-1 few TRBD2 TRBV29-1 CSVDPTGAGEQFF TGCAGCGTTGATCCAACAGGAGCGGGAGAGCAGTTCTTC
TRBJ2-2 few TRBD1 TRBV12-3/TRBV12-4 CASSFPDREENTGELFF TGTGCCAGCAGTTTCCCGGACAGGGAGGAGAACACCGGGGAGCTGTTTTTT
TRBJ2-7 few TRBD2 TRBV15 CATSSRLAGRYEQYF TGTGCCACCAGCTCCCGACTAGCGGGCCGCTACGAGCAGTACTTC
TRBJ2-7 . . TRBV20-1 CSAREQMGLYEQYF TGCAGTGCTAGAGAACAGATGGGGCTCTACGAGCAGTACTTC
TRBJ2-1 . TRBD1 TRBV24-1 CATSIRDRGYNEQFF TGTGCCACCAGTATCCGGGACAGGGGCTACAATGAGCAGTTCTTC
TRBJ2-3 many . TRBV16 CASSQQGGTDTQYF TGTGCCAGCAGCCAACAGGGAGGCACAGATACGCAGTATTTT
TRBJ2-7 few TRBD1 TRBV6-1 CASSEWGGQGYYEQYF TGTGCCAGCAGTGAATGGGGCGGACAGGGATACTACGAGCAGTACTTC
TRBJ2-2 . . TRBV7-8 CASSLVGVRSGELFF TGTGCCAGCAGCTTAGTGGGCGTTAGGTCCGGGGAGCTGTTTTTT
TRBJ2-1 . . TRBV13 CASSLGGIRSSYNEQFF TGTGCCAGCAGCTTAGGCGGGATCCGGAGCTCCTACAATGAGCAGTTCTTC
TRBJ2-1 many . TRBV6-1 CASSREDGRYNEQFF TGTGCCAGCAGTAGAGAGGACGGAAGATACAATGAGCAGTTCTTC
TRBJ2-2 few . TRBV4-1 CASSSRGGGHTGELFF TGCGCCAGCAGCTCAAGAGGGGGGGGGCACACCGGGGAGCTGTTTTTT
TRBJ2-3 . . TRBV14 CASTQEFPDTQYF TGTGCCAGCACCCAAGAGTTCCCAGATACGCAGTATTTT
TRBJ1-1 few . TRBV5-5 CASSLWLNTEAFF TGTGCCAGCAGCTTGTGGCTCAACACTGAAGCTTTCTTT
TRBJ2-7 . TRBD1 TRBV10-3 CAISEGRTGGIYEQYF TGTGCCATCAGTGAGGGTCGGACAGGGGGTATCTACGAGCAGTACTTC
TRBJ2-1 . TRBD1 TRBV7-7 CASSVGQHNEQFF TGTGCCAGCAGCGTGGGACAGCACAATGAGCAGTTCTTC
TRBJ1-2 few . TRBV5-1 CATNPTPRSDGYTF TGCGCCACCAACCCAACTCCCCGTTCCGATGGCTACACCTTC
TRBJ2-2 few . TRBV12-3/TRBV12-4 CASSLAGYTGELFF TGTGCCAGCAGTTTGGCGGGATACACCGGGGAGCTGTTTTTT
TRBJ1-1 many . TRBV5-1 CASSLENSGPLLRTEAFF TGCGCCAGCAGCTTGGAAAATTCAGGGCCCCTGTTACGTACTGAAGCTTTCTTT
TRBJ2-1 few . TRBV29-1 CSVEGWSSYNEQFF TGCAGCGTTGAAGGGTGGAGCTCCTACAATGAGCAGTTCTTC
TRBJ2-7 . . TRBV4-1 CASSPSGGPYEQYF TGCGCCAGCAGCCCGTCCGGAGGGCCTTACGAGCAGTACTTC
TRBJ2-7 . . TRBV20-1 CSAAFRHLPAYEQYF TGCAGTGCCGCGTTCCGACACCTCCCCGCCTACGAGCAGTACTTC
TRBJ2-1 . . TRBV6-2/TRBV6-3 CASSYRADPSYNEQFF TGTGCCAGCAGTTACAGAGCGGACCCATCCTACAATGAGCAGTTCTTC
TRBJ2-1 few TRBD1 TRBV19 CASGRTGVNEQFF TGTGCCAGTGGGAGGACAGGGGTAAATGAGCAGTTCTTC
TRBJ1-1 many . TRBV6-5 CASLGANTEAFF TGTGCCAGTCTCGGGGCGAACACTGAAGCTTTCTTT
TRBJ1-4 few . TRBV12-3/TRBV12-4 CASSLPGTNEKLFF TGTGCCAGCAGCCTCCCAGGGACTAATGAAAAACTGTTTTTT
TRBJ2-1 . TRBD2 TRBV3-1 CASSHPTSGTYNEQFF TGTGCCAGCAGCCACCCGACTAGCGGGACCTACAATGAGCAGTTCTTC
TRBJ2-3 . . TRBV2 CASRDDSAGTDTQYF TGTGCCAGCAGGGATGATTCGGCAGGGACAGATACGCAGTATTTT
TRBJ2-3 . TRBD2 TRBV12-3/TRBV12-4 CASRASGTGDTQYF TGTGCCAGCAGGGCTAGCGGGACCGGCGATACGCAGTATTTT
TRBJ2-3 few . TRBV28 CASSLLTGTDTQYF TGTGCCAGCAGTTTATTGACAGGCACAGATACGCAGTATTTT
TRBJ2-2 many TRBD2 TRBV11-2 CASASGYTGELFF TGTGCCAGCGCTAGCGGGTACACCGGGGAGCTGTTTTTT
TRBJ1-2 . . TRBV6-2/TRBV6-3 CASSGALHYGYTF TGTGCCAGCAGTGGTGCCCTCCACTATGGCTACACCTTC
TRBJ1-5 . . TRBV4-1 CASSQGQVRQPQHF TGCGCCAGCAGCCAAGGGCAGGTCCGGCAGCCCCAGCATTTT
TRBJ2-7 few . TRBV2 CASSDMATEGYEQYF TGTGCCAGCAGTGATATGGCGACAGAGGGCTACGAGCAGTACTTC
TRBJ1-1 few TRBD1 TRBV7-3 CASSLPGTAEAFF TGTGCCAGCAGCTTACCTGGGACAGCTGAAGCTTTCTTT
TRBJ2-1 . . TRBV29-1 CSVGPNNEQFF TGCAGCGTTGGTCCTAACAATGAGCAGTTCTTC
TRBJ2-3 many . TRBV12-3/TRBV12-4 CASTDFLPTHTDTQYF TGTGCCAGCACCGATTTTCTCCCCACCCACACAGATACGCAGTATTTT
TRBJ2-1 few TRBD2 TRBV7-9 CASSTPSGSSYNEQFF TGTGCCAGCAGCACCCCTAGCGGGAGCTCCTACAATGAGCAGTTCTTC
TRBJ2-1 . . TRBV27 CASSYQGMGANEQFF TGTGCCAGCAGTTACCAAGGCATGGGGGCCAATGAGCAGTTCTTC
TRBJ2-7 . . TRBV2 CASSGLYSYEQYF TGTGCCAGCAGTGGCTTATACAGTTACGAGCAGTACTTC
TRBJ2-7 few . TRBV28 CASNNPEGYEQYF TGTGCCAGCAACAACCCGGAGGGCTACGAGCAGTACTTC